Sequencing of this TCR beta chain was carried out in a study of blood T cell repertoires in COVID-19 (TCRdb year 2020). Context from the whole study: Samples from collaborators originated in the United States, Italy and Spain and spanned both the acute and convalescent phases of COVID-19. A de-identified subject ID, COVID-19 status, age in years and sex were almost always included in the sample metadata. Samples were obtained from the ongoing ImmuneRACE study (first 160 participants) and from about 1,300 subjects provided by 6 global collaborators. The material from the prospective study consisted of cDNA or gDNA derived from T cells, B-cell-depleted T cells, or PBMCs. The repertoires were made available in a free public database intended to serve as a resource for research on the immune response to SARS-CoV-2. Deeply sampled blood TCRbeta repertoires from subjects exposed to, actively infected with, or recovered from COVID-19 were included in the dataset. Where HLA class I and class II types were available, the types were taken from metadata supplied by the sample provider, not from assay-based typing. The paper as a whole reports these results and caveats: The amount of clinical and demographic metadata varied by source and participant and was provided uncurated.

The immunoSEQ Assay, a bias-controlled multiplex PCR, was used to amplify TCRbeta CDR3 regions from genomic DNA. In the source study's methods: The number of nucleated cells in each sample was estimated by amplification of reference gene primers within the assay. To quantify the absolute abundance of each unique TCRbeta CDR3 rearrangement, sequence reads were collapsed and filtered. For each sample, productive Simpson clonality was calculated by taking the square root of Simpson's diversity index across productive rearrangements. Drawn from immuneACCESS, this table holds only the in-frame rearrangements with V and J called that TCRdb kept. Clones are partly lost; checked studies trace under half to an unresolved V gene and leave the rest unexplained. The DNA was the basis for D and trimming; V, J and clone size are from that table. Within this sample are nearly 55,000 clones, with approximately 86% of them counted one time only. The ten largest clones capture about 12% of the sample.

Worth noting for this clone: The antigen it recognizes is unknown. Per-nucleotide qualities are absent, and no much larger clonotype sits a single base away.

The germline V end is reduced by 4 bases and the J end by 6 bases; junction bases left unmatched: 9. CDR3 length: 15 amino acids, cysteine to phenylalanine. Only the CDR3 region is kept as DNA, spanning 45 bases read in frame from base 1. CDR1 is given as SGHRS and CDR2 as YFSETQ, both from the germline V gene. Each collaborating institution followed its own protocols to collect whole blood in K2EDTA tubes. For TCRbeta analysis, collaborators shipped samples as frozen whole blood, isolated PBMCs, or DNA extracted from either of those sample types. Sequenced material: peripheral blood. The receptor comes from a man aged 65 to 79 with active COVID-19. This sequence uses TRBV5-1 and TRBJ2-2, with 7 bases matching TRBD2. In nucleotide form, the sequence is TGCGCCAGCAGCCCCCTACCGGGGGGAGCCGGGGAGCTGTTTTTT. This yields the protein CASSPLPGGAGELFF.